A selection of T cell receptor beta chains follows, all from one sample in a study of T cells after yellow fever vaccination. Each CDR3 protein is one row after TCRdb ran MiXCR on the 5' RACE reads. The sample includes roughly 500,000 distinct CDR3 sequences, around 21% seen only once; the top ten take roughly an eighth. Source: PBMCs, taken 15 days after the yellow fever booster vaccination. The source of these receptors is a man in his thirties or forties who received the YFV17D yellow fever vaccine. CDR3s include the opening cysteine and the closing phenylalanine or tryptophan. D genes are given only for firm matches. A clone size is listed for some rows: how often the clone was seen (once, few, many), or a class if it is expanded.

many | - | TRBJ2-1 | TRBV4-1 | TGCGCCAGCAGCCCCGGGGGAAGGGGCTCCTACAATGAGCAGTTCTTC | CASSPGGRGSYNEQFF
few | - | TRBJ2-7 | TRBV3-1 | TGTGCCAGCAGCCAAGAGTACGGCGAGCAGTACTTC | CASSQEYGEQYF
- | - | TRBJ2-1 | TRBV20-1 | TGCAGTGCGGGGGAGAGCGGACCCTACAATGAGCAGTTCTTC | CSAGESGPYNEQFF
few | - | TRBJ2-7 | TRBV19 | TGTGCCAGTAGTGTAACAGTAAACTCCTACGAGCAGTACTTC | CASSVTVNSYEQYF
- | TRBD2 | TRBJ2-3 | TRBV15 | TGTGCCACCAGCCGGCGGGAGGGCTTCGATACGCAGTATTTT | CATSRREGFDTQYF
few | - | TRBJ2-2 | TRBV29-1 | TGCAGCGTTGAAGACAGCAACCAGAACACCGGGGAGCTGTTTTTT | CSVEDSNQNTGELFF
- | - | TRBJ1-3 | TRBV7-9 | TGTGCCAGCAGCATCGGTGGACAAGCTGGAAACACCATATATTTT | CASSIGGQAGNTIYF
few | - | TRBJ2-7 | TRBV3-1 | TGTGCCAGCAGCCAAGGACTACCACCGTCCTACGAGCAGTACTTC | CASSQGLPPSYEQYF
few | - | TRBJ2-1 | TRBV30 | TGTGCCTGGAGTAGACAAACCTACGCTGAGCAGTTCTTC | CAWSRQTYAEQFF
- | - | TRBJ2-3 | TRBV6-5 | TGTGCCAGCAGTTATGTGGGGGTGGGCACAGATACGCAGTATTTT | CASSYVGVGTDTQYF
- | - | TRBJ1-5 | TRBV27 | TGTGCCAGCAGTCCAATCCCAGGGACCAATCAGCCCCAGCATTTT | CASSPIPGTNQPQHF
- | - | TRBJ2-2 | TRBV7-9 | TGTGCCAGCAGCTTAAGAGACGGTAACACCGGGGAGCTGTTTTTT | CASSLRDGNTGELFF
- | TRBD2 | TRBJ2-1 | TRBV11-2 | TGTGCCAGCAGCTTAGTGGTGTTTAGCGGGAGGATTGATGAGCAGTTCTTC | CASSLVVFSGRIDEQFF
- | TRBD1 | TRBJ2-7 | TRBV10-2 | TGCGCCAGCAGTGCAGGGGGCGGCTACGAGCAGTACTTC | CASSAGGGYEQYF
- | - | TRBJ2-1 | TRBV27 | TGTGCCAGCAGTTTATCGCTCTATCTCTCCTACAATGAGCAGTTCTTC | CASSLSLYLSYNEQFF
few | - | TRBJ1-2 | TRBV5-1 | TGCGCCAGCAGCGGGGGGGCCTATGGCTACACCTTC | CASSGGAYGYTF
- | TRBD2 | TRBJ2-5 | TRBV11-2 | TGTGCCAGCAGCTTCGATCCAGGGGCGGGAGGGTCAAAGACCCAGTACTTC | CASSFDPGAGGSKTQYF
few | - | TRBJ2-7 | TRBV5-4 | TGTGCCAGCAGCTTGGACAGGGATGGCGAGCAGTACTTC | CASSLDRDGEQYF
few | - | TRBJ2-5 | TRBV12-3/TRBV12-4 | TGTGCCAGCACCCGAGTGGGAGCAGAGACCCAGTACTTC | CASTRVGAETQYF
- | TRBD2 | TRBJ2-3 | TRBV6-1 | TGTGCCAGCAGCTCTAATAGCGGGAGGGGGCCAGATACGCAGTATTTT | CASSSNSGRGPDTQYF
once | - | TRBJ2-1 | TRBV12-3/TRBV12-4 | TGTGCCAGCACTTCGGCCCTAGCTTACAATGAGCAGTTCTTC | CASTSALAYNEQFF
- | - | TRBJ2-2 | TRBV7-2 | TGTGCCAGCAGCTGGGGTTACACCGGGGAGCTGTTTTTT | CASSWGYTGELFF
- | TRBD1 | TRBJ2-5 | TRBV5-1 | TGCGCCAGCAGCTCGCGACAGGGGGAAGAGACCCAGTACTTC | CASSSRQGEETQYF
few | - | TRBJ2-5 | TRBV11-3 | TGTGCCAGCAGCTTAGGAGTGGTCCCCAACCAAGAGACCCAGTACTTC | CASSLGVVPNQETQYF
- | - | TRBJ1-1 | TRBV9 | TGTGCCAGCAGCGTAATGGGGAACACTGAAGCTTTCTTT | CASSVMGNTEAFF
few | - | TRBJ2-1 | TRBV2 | TGTGCCAGCAAAAAACGGTCCGAGTTCTCCTACAATGAGCAGTTCTTC | CASKKRSEFSYNEQFF
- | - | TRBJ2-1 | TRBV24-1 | TGTGCCACGGGGACAAAGCAGTTCTTC | CATGTKQFF
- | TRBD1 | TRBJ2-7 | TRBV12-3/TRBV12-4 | TGTGCCAGCAGTTTAGGAGGGGGGACAGGCGAGCAGTACTTC | CASSLGGGTGEQYF
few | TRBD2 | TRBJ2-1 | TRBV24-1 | TGTGCCACCAGTTGCCCGCCCAGCGGGAGATTCGGGCCCGACAATGAGCAGTTCTTC | CATSCPPSGRFGPDNEQFF
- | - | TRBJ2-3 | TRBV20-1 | TGCAGTGCTAGGGGACGAAGGAGTAGCACAGATACGCAGTATTTT | CSARGRRSSTDTQYF
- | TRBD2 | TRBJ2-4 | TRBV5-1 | TGCGCCAGCAGCCCTAGCGGGGTAGCCAAAAACATTCAGTACTTC | CASSPSGVAKNIQYF
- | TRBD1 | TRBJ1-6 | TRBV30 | TGTGCCTGGAGTGGACAGGGCCTGGGTTCACCCCTCCACTTT | CAWSGQGLGSPLHF
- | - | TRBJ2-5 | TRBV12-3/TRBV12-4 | TGTGCCAGCGGGATTAGCCAAGAGACCCAGTACTTC | CASGISQETQYF
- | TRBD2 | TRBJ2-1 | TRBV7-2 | TGTGCCAGCAGCTTTAGAGCGGGGCCTTACAATGAGCAGTTCTTC | CASSFRAGPYNEQFF
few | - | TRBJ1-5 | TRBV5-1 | TGCGCCAGCAGCTTGGGCGGGCAGAATCAGCCCCAGCATTTT | CASSLGGQNQPQHF
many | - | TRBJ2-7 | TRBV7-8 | TGTGCCAGCAGCTTAGGATATACCAGCTCCTACGAGCAGTACTTC | CASSLGYTSSYEQYF
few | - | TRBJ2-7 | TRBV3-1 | TGTGCCAGCAGCCAAGTACTAAGCCTGGCCTACGAGCAGTACTTC | CASSQVLSLAYEQYF
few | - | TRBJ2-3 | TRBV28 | TGTGCCAGCAGTTCGGGGAATACGCAGTATTTT | CASSSGNTQYF
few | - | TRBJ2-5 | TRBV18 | TGTGCCAGCAGCCCCGGGACTCATCAAGAGACCCAGTACTTC | CASSPGTHQETQYF
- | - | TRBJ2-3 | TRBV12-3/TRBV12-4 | TGTGCCAGCAGTTCCCGAGAGGCCGTAGCGACTTTCACAGATACGCAGTATTTT | CASSSREAVATFTDTQYF
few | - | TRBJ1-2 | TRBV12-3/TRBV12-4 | TGTGCCAGCAGTTTGACGGACATATCATACACCTTC | CASSLTDISYTF
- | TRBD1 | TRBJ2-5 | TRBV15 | TGTGCCACCAGCAGAGATGGGACAGGGGGTGAGACCCAGTACTTC | CATSRDGTGGETQYF
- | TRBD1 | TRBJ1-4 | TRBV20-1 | TGCAGTGCTAGGTTCCCGGGACAGGGACGCGAAAAACTGTTTTTT | CSARFPGQGREKLFF
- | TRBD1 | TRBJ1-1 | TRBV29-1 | TGCAGCCACACCAGGGGGGTGACTGAAGCTTTCTTT | CSHTRGVTEAFF
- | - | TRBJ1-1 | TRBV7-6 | TGTGCCAGCAGCTTAGCCGTCGCGAACACTGAAGCTTTCTTT | CASSLAVANTEAFF
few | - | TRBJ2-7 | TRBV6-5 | TGTGCCAGCAGTTACTTAGGCCGATCCTACGAGCAGTACTTC | CASSYLGRSYEQYF
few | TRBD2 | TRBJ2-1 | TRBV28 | TGTGCCAGCAGCGCTAGGCCGGGAGGACTGAGGAATGAGCAGTTCTTC | CASSARPGGLRNEQFF
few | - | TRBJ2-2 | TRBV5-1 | TGCGCCAGCAGCTTGGCCGTCTCCGGGGAGCTGTTTTTT | CASSLAVSGELFF
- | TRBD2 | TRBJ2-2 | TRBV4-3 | TGCGCCAGCAGCCAAAGGGGCCCTAGCGGGAGGATGGAGGCCGGGGAGCTGTTTTTT | CASSQRGPSGRMEAGELFF
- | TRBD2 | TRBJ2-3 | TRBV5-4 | TGTGCCAGCAGCGCACGACTAGCGGGAGGCCTAGATACGCAGTATTTT | CASSARLAGGLDTQYF
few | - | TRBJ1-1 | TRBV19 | TGTGCCAGTACCCACGAGGGGGGCTGGACTGAAGCTTTCTTT | CASTHEGGWTEAFF
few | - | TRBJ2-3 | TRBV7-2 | TGTGCCAGCAGCCTCCGGCCGGGACTTCACACAGATACGCAGTATTTT | CASSLRPGLHTDTQYF
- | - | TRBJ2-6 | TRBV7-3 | TGTGCCAGCAGCTCAGACTCTACCCCCCCCGGGGCCAACGTCCTGACTTTC | CASSSDSTPPGANVLTF